The rows below give T cell receptor beta chains drawn from one sample of a study of PD-L1 blockade in urothelial cancer. Data came from immunoSEQ multiplex PCR; TCRdb stores just in-frame clones and leaves some out. The sample records under 55,000 clones, 88% being singletons. Source: PBMCs, taken around atezolizumab (anti-PD-L1) treatment. These TCRs come from a donor at least 40 years old with urothelial cancer. CDR3s include the opening cysteine and the closing phenylalanine or tryptophan.

v_call,cdr3_aa
TRBV9,CASSVDGGTEAFF
TRBV5-1,CASSLGGGLNEKLFF
TRBV5-1,CASSLQDPTNEKLFF
TRBV7-8,CASSLRGYGNTIYF
TRBV11-3,CASSPQWGGVDTQYF
TRBV18,CASSPSLQLTGGGTEAFF
TRBV28,CASSFMLAGVYEQYF
TRBV5-1,CASSLVGRGNEQFF
TRBV28,CASSSTRDEQFF
TRBV28,CASSFPPSTDTQYF
TRBV28,CAGGGSPMNTEAFF